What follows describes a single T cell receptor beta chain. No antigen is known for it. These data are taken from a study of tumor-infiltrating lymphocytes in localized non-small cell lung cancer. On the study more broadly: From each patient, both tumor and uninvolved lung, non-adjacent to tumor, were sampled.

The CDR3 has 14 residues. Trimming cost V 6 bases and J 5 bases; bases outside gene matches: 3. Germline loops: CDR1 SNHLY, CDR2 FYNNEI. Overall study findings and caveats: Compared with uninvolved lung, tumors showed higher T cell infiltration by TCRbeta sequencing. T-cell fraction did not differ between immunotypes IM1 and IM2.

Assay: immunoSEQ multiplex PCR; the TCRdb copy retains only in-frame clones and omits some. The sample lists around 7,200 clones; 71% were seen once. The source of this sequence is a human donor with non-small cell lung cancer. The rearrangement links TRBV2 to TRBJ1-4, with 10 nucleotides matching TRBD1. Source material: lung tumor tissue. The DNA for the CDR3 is TGTGCCAGCAGGGAGGACAGGGGGAATGAAAAACTGTTTTTT. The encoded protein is CASREDRGNEKLFF.